Below, one TCR beta chain is given with its context. Source study methods: Quantification of nucleated cells was approximated via reference gene primer amplification. Using immunoSEQ multiplex PCR, the repertoire was profiled, and TCRdb retains in-frame clones only, with some absent. The V and J calls and the clone size are those of that table, but D and trimming were determined from the DNA. The sample consists of 140,000 to 150,000 clones, 85% of them appearing once. These data belong to a study of blood T cell repertoires in COVID-19. Overall study context: Some COVID-19 samples were acute and others convalescent; all came from the United States, Italy and Spain.

Germline values: CDR1 SGHDT, CDR2 YYEEEE. This CDR3 spans 15 amino acids. Trimming shortened V by 3 bases and J by 3 bases, and 16 bases separated the two germline ends. The sequenced sample consisted of peripheral blood. The source of this sequence is a woman between 40 and 50 years old with active or convalescent COVID-19. The rearrangement joins TRBV5-6 to TRBJ2-7; possible D gene TRBD2, 6 bases. This chain's CDR3 is CASSWGGGTVYEQYF. The DNA for the CDR3 is TGTGCCAGCAGCTGGGGAGGAGGAACGGTCTACGAGCAGTACTTC.